One sample yielded the 18 T cell receptor beta chains listed below, sequenced in a study of T cell repertoires in cytomegalovirus infection (dated by TCRdb to between 2017 and 2020). The reads were generated on an Illumina HiSeq 1500. TCRdb trimmed the raw reads at Q25, called clones with MiXCR and kept productive beta chains. Each entry is one CDR3 protein sequence, shown with its most common DNA and genes. The sample has about 240,000 distinct CDR3 sequences on record, around 12% of them singletons. Under 2% of the sample goes to the ten largest clones. The sequenced sample consisted of PBMCs. The receptors were sampled from a human donor in good health (CMV status not recorded). Some clones in this sample may be carry-over from other donors' samples.

This clonotype came up a few times. The chain recombines TRBV20-1 with TRBJ2-2, with D unresolved. This CDR3 contains 12 residues. Germline loops: CDR1 DFQATT, CDR2 SNEGSKA (reference sequence). V lost 3 bases and J lost 7, with 9 bases in between. The CDR3: CSARFSGGELFF. The CDR3 coding sequence is TGCAGTGCTAGGTTCTCGGGCGGGGAGCTGTTTTTT.

This clonotype has only a few counts. The chain joins TRBV5-1 to TRBJ1-5; no clear D gene. Germline assignment: CDR1 SGHRS and CDR2 YFSETQ. The CDR3 is 15 residues long. Trimming took off 2 bases at V and 0 bases at J, with 9 bases between the two ends. CDR3 amino acids: CASSFEPDSNQPQHF. DNA for the CDR3: TGCGCCAGCAGCTTCGAGCCGGATAGCAATCAGCCCCAGCATTTT.

Notes on this clonotype: Its ends do not fully match the called genes, so a read error is possible. This rearrangement joins TRBV7-2 to TRBJ1-6, with D maybe TRBD1 (5 bases). Per the germline V gene, CDR1 is SGHTA and CDR2 is FQGNSA. The CDR3 extends over 11 amino acids. The CDR3: CASSFRDLLQF. As DNA, the CDR3 is TGTGCCAGCAGCTTCCGGGACTTGCTCCAATTT.

This clonotype was detected ten times or more. This rearrangement joins TRBV5-1 to TRBJ2-7; a weak D match, TRBD1 (6 bases). This CDR3 has 13 amino acids. CDR1 SGHRS and CDR2 YFSETQ come from the germline V gene. V lost 4 bases and J 3 bases, leaving 11 bases between the germline ends. This chain's CDR3 is CASSGGQLYEQYF. The CDR3 bases are TGCGCCAGCAGCGGAGGACAGCTCTACGAGCAGTACTTC.

This clonotype appeared a few times. The CDR3 nucleotides are TGTGCCACCAGTGATGTTCCGGGACAGGGGTCCACCGGGGAGCTGTTTTTT. Its translation: CATSDVPGQGSTGELFF. The chain has TRBV24-1 and TRBJ2-2; 10 bases are shared with TRBD1. With V trimmed by 3 bases and J by 4 bases, 7 bases remained unmatched. CDR1 and CDR2 from the germline V gene are KGHDR and SFDVKD. The CDR3 has 17 residues.

This clonotype appeared many times. The J gene is TRBJ1-1, the V gene TRBV11-1; D unclear. The germline V gene encodes CDR1 SGHAT and CDR2 FQDESV (reference sequence). This CDR3 contains 13 residues. The V and J ends lost 3 bases and 0 bases respectively, with 5 bases between them. CDR3 DNA sequence: TGTGCCAGCAGCTTCCAGATGAACACTGAAGCTTTCTTT. This sequence encodes CASSFQMNTEAFF.

The chain combines TRBV29-1 with TRBJ2-1; D may be TRBD2 (6 bases). There are 14 residues in the CDR3. Deletions cut 3 bases from V and 4 bases from J, with 13 bases between. Germline V gives CDR1 SQVTM, CDR2 ANQGSEA. The DNA of the CDR3 is TGCAGCGTTGAGTGGACGGGAGCGTACAATGAGCAGTTCTTC. This translates into CSVEWTGAYNEQFF.

This clonotype has ten or more counts. V usage is TRBV6-1 and J usage is TRBJ2-7; D perhaps matches TRBD1 (5 bases). CDR1 and CDR2 from the germline V gene are MNHNS and SASEGT. The CDR3 runs to 14 residues. Between the trimmed V and J ends, which lost 1 base and 4 bases, there was a span of 11 bases. The CDR3 DNA reads as TGTGCCAGCAGTGAAGGACCGAGACAGTACGAGCAGTACTTC. Residues: CASSEGPRQYEQYF.

There are many counts of this clonotype. The V call is TRBV7-8, the J call TRBJ1-6, with 9 bases matching TRBD1. The CDR3 is 18 amino acids. J gave up 0 bases and V 3 bases, and 6 bases lay outside the gene matches. Germline V lookup: CDR1 SGHVS, CDR2 FQNEAQ. As DNA, the CDR3 is TGTGCCAGCAGCTTGCGAGGGACAGGGAGCTCCTATAATTCACCCCTCCACTTT. Translating gives CASSLRGTGSSYNSPLHF.

The chain joins TRBV9 to TRBJ2-5; no clear D. CDR1 and CDR2 (germline): SGDLS, YYNGEE. The CDR3 has 15 residues. V was clipped by 0 bases and J by 5 bases, with 14 bases between them. The CDR3 loop is CASSVDEGLGETQYF. The CDR3 bases are TGTGCCAGCAGCGTAGATGAAGGGCTGGGGGAGACCCAGTACTTC.

The gene calls are TRBV20-1 and TRBJ2-6; possible D gene TRBD1, 5 bases. Germline V gene sequence: CDR1 DFQATT, CDR2 SNEGSKA (reference sequence). V lost 6 bases and J lost 0, with 18 bases in between. CDR3 length equals 17 residues. CDR3 nucleotides: TGCAGTGCCCGACGCACAGGCGTGAGCTCTGGGGCCAACGTCCTGACTTTC. Residues: CSARRTGVSSGANVLTF.

The table lists this clonotype with a few counts. The V call is TRBV7-8, the J call TRBJ2-7; 11 bases agree with TRBD2. Losses at the gene ends were 1 base for V and 5 bases for J; bases not matched to a gene: 1. The CDR3 spans 14 residues. In germline, CDR1 is SGHVS, CDR2 FQNEAQ. The CDR3 protein is CASSLVTSGDEQYF. CDR3 sequence (DNA): TGTGCCAGCAGCTTAGTGACTAGCGGGGACGAGCAGTACTTC.

This clonotype occurred a few times. The chain recombines TRBV7-6 with TRBJ2-1; TRBD2 matches 13 bases. V trimming: 2 bases; J trimming: 10 bases; junction bases outside the gene matches: 5. The CDR3 covers 15 residues. Per the germline V gene, CDR1 is SGHVS and CDR2 is FNYEAQ. The CDR3, as DNA: TGTGCCAGCAGCTTATTAACGACTAGCGGGGGGGAGCAGTTCTTC. The encoded protein is CASSLLTTSGGEQFF.

The J gene is TRBJ1-5, the V gene TRBV6-1; D is unclear. The V gene's germline CDR1 is MNHNS and CDR2 SASEGT. The CDR3 spans 14 residues. V was pared by 5 bases and J by 4 bases, with 12 bases between. Written as DNA, the CDR3 is TGTGCCAGCAGTTGGGTAACAGATAATCAGCCCCAGCATTTT. Its protein product is CASSWVTDNQPQHF.

There are many counts of this clonotype. In nucleotides, the CDR3 is TGTGCCAGCAGCGTTAGCGGGGGAAACACCGGGGAGCTGTTTTTT. Protein sequence: CASSVSGGNTGELFF. The gene calls are TRBV7-3 and TRBJ2-2, with TRBD2 matching over 9 bases. CDR3 length equals 15 residues. CDR1 is SGHTA and CDR2 is FQGTGA in the germline V gene. V gave up 5 bases and J gave up 2 bases; unmatched junction bases: 3.

This clonotype occurred many times. This chain uses TRBV11-3 with TRBJ1-1, with D possibly TRBD1 on 5 matching bases. Germline loops: CDR1 SGHNT, CDR2 YENEEA. The length of the CDR3 is 14 residues. V dropped 3 bases and J dropped 3 bases, with 11 bases sitting between them. The CDR3 sequence: CASSFQTADTEAFF. CDR3 in DNA: TGTGCCAGCAGCTTCCAGACAGCAGACACTGAAGCTTTCTTT.

This clonotype was counted at least ten times. The chain links TRBV29-1 to TRBJ2-1; 11 bases agree with TRBD2. This CDR3 comprises 13 residues. Germline V gives CDR1 SQVTM, CDR2 ANQGSEA. Trimming took 6 bases from V and 10 from J; bases not matched to a gene: 8. The chain's CDR3 is CSVPGLAGREQFF. In nucleotides, the CDR3 is TGCAGCGTCCCCGGACTAGCGGGTAGGGAGCAGTTCTTC.

This clonotype has ten or more counts. V is TRBV7-8 and J is TRBJ1-5, with D uncertain. The CDR3 is 14 amino acids. Germline CDR1 is SGHVS and CDR2 is FQNEAQ. V was cut by 7 bases and J by 7 bases, with 17 bases left in between. The CDR3 loop reads CASTLLREVQPQHF. The CDR3 coding sequence is TGTGCCAGCACCCTGTTGAGGGAGGTACAGCCCCAGCATTTT.